The 25 T cell receptor beta chains below come from one sample, sequenced in a study of T cell repertoires in cytomegalovirus infection. TCRdb used MiXCR to reprocess the reads, holding one entry per CDR3 protein. The sample has about 920,000 distinct CDR3 sequences; approximately 32% are singletons. No antigen has been identified for these receptors. This sample comprised cultured CD8+ T cells from PBMCs, obtained from culture after CMV antigen stimulation. The source of these receptors is a human donor in good health (CMV status not recorded). Some clones in this sample may be carry-over from other donors' samples.

This clonotype was seen a handful of times. The chain employs TRBV4-1 and TRBJ1-1; TRBD1 aligns across 7 bases. This CDR3 comprises 18 residues. Germline V gene data show CDR1 as MGHRA and CDR2 as YSYEKL. Trimming removed 3 bases from V and 2 bases from J; junction bases left unmatched: 15. The CDR3 sequence: CASSHSRGREGVNTEAFF. The CDR3 DNA is TGCGCCAGCAGCCATTCGAGGGGGCGTGAGGGGGTAAACACTGAAGCTTTCTTT.

Comments on this clonotype: One junction end disagrees with the germline gene, perhaps due to a read error. The chain has TRBV6-6 and TRBJ1-5, with 8 bases lining up with TRBD1. The germline CDR1 and CDR2 sequences are MNHNY and SVGAGI (reference sequence). The CDR3 extends over 15 amino acids. The CDR3 region has the DNA TGTGCCGGCAGTCACAGGGGGAACGGCAATCAGCCCCAGCATTTT. This sequence encodes CAGSHRGNGNQPQHF.

This clonotype was detected ten times or more. This sequence joins TRBV12-3 or TRBV12-4 and TRBJ1-3, with 8 nucleotides matching TRBD1. The CDR3 length is 15 residues. J gave up 0 bases and V 5 bases, and 3 bases lay outside the gene matches. CDR3 coding DNA: TGTGCCAGCAGTGCAGGACAGGGCTCTGGAAACACCATATATTTT. It translates to CASSAGQGSGNTIYF.

In this sample, this clonotype turned up many times. The V call is TRBV7-8, the J call TRBJ2-5; D uncertain. Trimming stripped 5 bases from V and 1 base from J, with 14 bases between. The CDR3 length is 15 residues. CDR1 SGHVS and CDR2 FQNEAQ come from the germline V gene. CDR3 sequence (DNA): TGTGCCAGCAGCCCCGGACGCGGATTCCAAGAGACCCAGTACTTC. Translation gives CASSPGRGFQETQYF.

In its sample, this clonotype was seen a few times. V usage is TRBV6-1 and J usage is TRBJ2-3; the D is unclear. The CDR3 sequence is 15 residues long. Germline values: CDR1 MNHNS, CDR2 SASEGT. Trimming left V 6 bases short and J 4 bases short, with 17 bases between. The CDR3 loop is CASSEDPVESDTQYF. The CDR3 DNA reads TGTGCCAGCAGCGAGGACCCCGTTGAGTCAGATACGCAGTATTTT.

This chain joins TRBV7-6 and TRBJ2-1; 9 nucleotides agree with TRBD2. The CDR3 extends over 17 amino acids. Germline-derived CDR1 and CDR2 are SGHVS and FNYEAQ. J gave up 4 bases and V 5 bases, and 12 bases lay outside the gene matches. As DNA, the CDR3 is TGTGCCAGCAGCCCTCATACCGGGACTAGCCAATACAATGAGCAGTTCTTC. It is translated as CASSPHTGTSQYNEQFF.

This clonotype was detected ten times or more. The CDR3 bases are TGTGCCAGCAGCCATCCGGAACGCACAGATACGCAGTATTTT. Its translation: CASSHPERTDTQYF. This sequence joins TRBV7-2 and TRBJ2-3; D not certain. Germline CDR1 SGHTA, CDR2 FQGNSA. The CDR3 runs 14 residues. V was cut by 5 bases and J by 1 base, with 10 bases left in between.

This clonotype came up a few times. V and J are TRBV4-3 and TRBJ2-3; TRBD2 matches 7 bases. The V gene's germline CDR1 is LGHNA and CDR2 YSLEER. The V and J ends lost 0 bases and 4 bases, in that order; junction bases with no gene match: 4. CDR3 length: 15 residues. CDR3 sequence: CASSQDGGGADTQYF. The DNA of the CDR3 is TGCGCCAGCAGCCAAGATGGGGGGGGTGCAGATACGCAGTATTTT.

A remark on this clonotype: It may be a read error: a sequence one base away is much more abundant. V gene TRBV7-2 combines with J gene TRBJ2-1; 9 nucleotides agree with TRBD2. The CDR3 spans 14 residues. Germline-derived CDR1 and CDR2 are SGHTA and FQGNSA. The ends lost 3 bases at V and 11 bases at J; junction bases unmatched: 8. CDR3 sequence: CASSFGTSINKQFF. DNA for the CDR3: TGTGCCAGCAGCTTCGGGACTAGCATTAATAAGCAGTTCTTC.

J is TRBJ1-1 and V is TRBV19; maybe TRBD1 (6 bases). The germline V gene has CDR1 LNHDA and CDR2 SQIVND (reference sequence). The CDR3 has 13 residues. With 8 bases removed from V and 6 bases from J, the gap between germline ends came to 16 bases. CDR3 protein: CASWTEQSPEAFF. The CDR3 region has the DNA TGTGCCAGTTGGACAGAACAATCACCTGAAGCTTTCTTT.

J is TRBJ2-7 and V is TRBV6-6, with 8 bases that match TRBD1. Germline V lookup: CDR1 MNHNY, CDR2 SVGAGI (reference sequence). Trimming cost V 5 bases and J 5 bases; bases outside gene matches: 5. The CDR3 sequence is 13 residues long. CDR3 bases: TGTGCCAGCAGTCCGACAGGGGCCCACGAGCAGTACGTC. Residues: CASSPTGAHEQYV.

This clonotype came up a few times. The rearrangement uses TRBV6-5 and TRBJ2-4; either TRBD1 or TRBD2 may fit D (5 bases each). CDR1 MNHEY and CDR2 SVGAGI come from the germline V gene. The CDR3 has 15 amino acids. The V end lost 6 bases, the J end lost 2 bases, and 14 bases lay between the germline ends. The CDR3 sequence is CASRTAGGTKNIQYF. The CDR3 region has the DNA TGTGCCAGCAGAACAGCTGGGGGAACCAAAAACATTCAGTACTTC.

The chain is built from TRBV28 and TRBJ1-6, with no clear D. V was cut by 7 bases and J by 0 bases, with 19 bases left in between. Germline loops: CDR1 MDHEN, CDR2 SYDVKM. This CDR3 has 18 residues. The CDR3 sequence is CASIYRSGKRSYNSPLHF. Here the CDR3 DNA reads TGTGCCAGCATCTACCGAAGCGGAAAACGCTCCTATAATTCACCCCTCCACTTT.

V usage is TRBV6-1 and J usage is TRBJ2-5; D not certain. V lost 11 bases to trimming and J lost 2 bases, with 3 bases between them. CDR1 MNHNS and CDR2 SASEGT come from the germline V gene. There are 9 residues in the CDR3. The CDR3 here is CAVQETQYF. The CDR3 DNA is TGTGCCGTGCAAGAGACCCAGTACTTC.

The chain is built from TRBV27 and TRBJ2-7, with D tentatively TRBD1 (5 bases). V was trimmed by 6 bases and J by 1 base, leaving 16 bases between them. The CDR3 has 15 residues. Germline CDR1 MNHEY, CDR2 SMNVEV (reference sequence). Here the CDR3 DNA reads TGTGCCAGCAGCTTAGGGGCCGACTCTTCCTACGAGCAGTACTTC. This gives the protein CASSLGADSSYEQYF.

V gene TRBV10-3 combines with J gene TRBJ1-3; no definite D call. Looked up from germline, CDR1 is ENHRY and CDR2 is SYGVKD. This CDR3 comprises 15 residues. V was trimmed by 3 bases and J by 0 bases, leaving 9 bases between them. CDR3 in amino acids: CAISDGRDSGNTIYF. The CDR3 nucleotides are TGTGCCATCAGTGATGGGCGGGACTCTGGAAACACCATATATTTT.

Ten or more counts support this clonotype. The chain is built from TRBV6-1 and TRBJ2-7; D not certain. The CDR3 runs 14 residues. Trimming shortened V by 7 bases and J by 2 bases, and 15 bases separated the two germline ends. From germline, CDR1 is MNHNS and CDR2 SASEGT. The CDR3 reads CASNPIAGAYEQYF. DNA for the CDR3: TGTGCCAGCAACCCTATCGCAGGCGCCTACGAGCAGTACTTC.

The chain joins TRBV9 to TRBJ1-2; 7 bases are a match to TRBD1. J was trimmed by 5 bases and V by 5 bases; bases with no gene match: 15. This CDR3 comprises 16 residues. CDR1 is SGDLS, CDR2 YYNGEE, per germline. CDR3 residues: CASRVGDSTSKYGYTF. CDR3 in DNA: TGTGCCAGCAGAGTTGGGGACAGCACTTCAAAATATGGCTACACCTTC.

The chain carries TRBV4-1 and TRBJ2-1, with 7 bases identical to TRBD2. CDR3 length: 18 amino acids. The germline V gene has CDR1 MGHRA and CDR2 YSYEKL. J lost 5 bases, V lost 0 bases, and 13 bases had no gene match. The chain's CDR3 is CASSQEARRGVPHNEQFF. The DNA for the CDR3 is TGCGCCAGCAGCCAAGAGGCCCGCCGGGGGGTCCCACACAATGAGCAGTTCTTC.

The chain recombines TRBV15 with TRBJ1-2; no firm D call. From germline, CDR1 is LNHNV and CDR2 YYDKDF (reference sequence). Trimming left V 0 bases short and J 6 bases short, with 8 bases between. The CDR3 contains 13 residues. The CDR3 is CATSRDLADGYTF. As DNA, the CDR3 is TGTGCCACCAGCAGAGATCTGGCAGATGGCTACACCTTC.

The chain recombines TRBV6-5 with TRBJ2-5, with 10 bases identical to TRBD2. Germline trimming cut 5 bases from V and 5 bases from J; bases unmatched to any gene: 8. In germline, CDR1 is MNHEY, CDR2 SVGAGI. This CDR3 is 15 amino acids long. In DNA form, the CDR3 reads TGTGCCAGCAGTGAATGGCTAGCGGGGGTCGAGACCCAGTACTTC. Its protein product is CASSEWLAGVETQYF.

This rearrangement joins TRBV27 to TRBJ1-4; D is possibly TRBD1 (5 bases). Germline V gene data show CDR1 as MNHEY and CDR2 as SMNVEV (reference sequence). Trimming left V 5 bases short and J 6 bases short, with 13 bases between. This CDR3 comprises 14 residues. The CDR3 protein is CASSLWRGYEKLFF. Written as DNA, the CDR3 is TGTGCCAGCAGTCTCTGGAGGGGCTATGAAAAACTGTTTTTT.

This clonotype was seen only once. V is TRBV7-9 and J is TRBJ2-7; no definite D call. The V gene lost 5 bases and the J gene lost 3 bases, with 14 bases spanning the gap. The germline V gene encodes CDR1 SEHNR and CDR2 FQNEAQ (reference sequence). CDR3 length: 14 amino acids. The CDR3 nucleotides read TGTGCCAGCAGCCATCCGCCCCGAAGCTACGAGCAGTACTTC. It translates to CASSHPPRSYEQYF.

About this clonotype: This may arise from a read error, as a much more abundant clone is one base away. The rearrangement links TRBV7-2 to TRBJ2-7; D is undetermined. This CDR3 has 13 amino acids. Germline V gene lookup returns CDR1 SGHTA and CDR2 FQGNSA. The DNA for the CDR3 is TGTGTCAGCAGCTTCAGTCTAACCTACGAGCAGTACTTC. Amino acids: CVSSFSLTYEQYF.

This clonotype has a handful of counts. The V and J genes are TRBV28 and TRBJ2-7, with 11 bases matching TRBD1. Germline V gene data show CDR1 as MDHEN and CDR2 as SYDVKM. V trimming: 6 bases; J trimming: 1 base; junction bases outside the gene matches: 5. The CDR3 spans 15 residues. CDR3 coding DNA: TGTGCCAGCAGAGAGGGACAGGGGGAATCCTACGAGCAGTACGTC. Protein product: CASREGQGESYEQYV.